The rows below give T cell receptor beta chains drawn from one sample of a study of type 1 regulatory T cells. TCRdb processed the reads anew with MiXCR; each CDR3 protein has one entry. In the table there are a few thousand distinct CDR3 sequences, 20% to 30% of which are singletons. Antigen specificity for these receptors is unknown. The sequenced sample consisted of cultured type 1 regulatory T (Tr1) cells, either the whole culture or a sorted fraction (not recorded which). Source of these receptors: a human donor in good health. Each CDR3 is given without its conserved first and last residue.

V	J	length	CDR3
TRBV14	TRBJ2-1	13	ASSPTSGVYNEQF
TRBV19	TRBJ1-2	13	ASSAQLGGIGGYT
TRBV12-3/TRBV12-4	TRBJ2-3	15	ASSVYSGGPSTDTQY
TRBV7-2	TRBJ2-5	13	ASSLKRAYQETQY
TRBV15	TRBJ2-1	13	ATSRDHRGQGEQF
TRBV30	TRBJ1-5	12	AWSSGDQGQPQH
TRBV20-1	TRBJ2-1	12	SARPAGGRREQF
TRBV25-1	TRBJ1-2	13	ASSDPGTAPGGYT
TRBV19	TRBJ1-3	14	ASSRGTGTSGNTIY
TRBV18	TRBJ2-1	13	ASSPGTGLNNEQF
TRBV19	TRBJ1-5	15	ASSIWTGGLGDQPQH
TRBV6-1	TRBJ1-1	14	ASNPQGRQSYTGAF
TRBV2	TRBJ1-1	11	ASSGQFNTEAF
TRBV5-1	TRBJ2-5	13	ASSSHQDRVETQY
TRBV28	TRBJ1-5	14	ASSLRQGLDNQPQH
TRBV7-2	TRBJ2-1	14	ASSLRDLGGYNEQF
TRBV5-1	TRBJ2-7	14	ASSPEGGALTYEQY
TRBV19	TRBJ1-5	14	ASSWDRARGNQPQH
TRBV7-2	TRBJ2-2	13	ASSLVGMVVGELF
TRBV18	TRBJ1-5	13	ASSEQQGINQPQH
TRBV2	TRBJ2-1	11	ASSETRAGQQF
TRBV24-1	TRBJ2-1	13	ATSSGQLVGNEQF
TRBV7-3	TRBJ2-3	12	ASSLTGSADTQY
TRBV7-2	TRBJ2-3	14	ASSFHSGGRTDTQY
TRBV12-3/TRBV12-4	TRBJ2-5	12	ASSFGQGGETQY
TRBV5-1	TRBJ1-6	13	ASSPLIQGNSPLH
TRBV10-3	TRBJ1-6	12	AISEDRTNSPLH
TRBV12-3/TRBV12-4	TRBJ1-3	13	ASSVVGKPGNTIY
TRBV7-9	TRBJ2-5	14	ASSFRGGGVQETQY
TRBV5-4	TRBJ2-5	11	ASSLFSQETQY
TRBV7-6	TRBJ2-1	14	ASSLEGGETYNEQF
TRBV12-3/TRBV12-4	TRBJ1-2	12	ASSLISQGYGYT
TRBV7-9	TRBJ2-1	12	ASSWRVAVDEQF
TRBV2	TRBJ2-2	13	ASRATGLNTGELF
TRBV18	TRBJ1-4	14	VSSPRNSATNEKLF
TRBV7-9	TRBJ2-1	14	ASSFVLAGGGDEQF
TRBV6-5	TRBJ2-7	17	ASSYSRTSGGVSRYEQY
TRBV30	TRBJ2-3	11	AWGPDLNGPQY
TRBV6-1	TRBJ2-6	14	ASSHGVTAGANVLT
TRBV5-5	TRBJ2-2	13	ASSQNNRETGELF
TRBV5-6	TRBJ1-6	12	ASSWTRGASPLH
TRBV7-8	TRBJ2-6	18	ASRHRLLAGGLSGANVLT
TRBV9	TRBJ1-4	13	ASSVSGAQGEKLF
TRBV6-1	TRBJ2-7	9	ATDWAYEQY
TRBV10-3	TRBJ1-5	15	AISEQRAAPSNQPKH
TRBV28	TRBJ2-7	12	ASSITGKSYELY
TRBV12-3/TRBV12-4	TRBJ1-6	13	ASSAQGNSNSPLH
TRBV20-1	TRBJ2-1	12	SAPPAPGLQEQF
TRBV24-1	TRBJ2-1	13	ATSDSPRGYNEQF
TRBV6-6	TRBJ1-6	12	ASSLTGANSPLH
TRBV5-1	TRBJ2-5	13	ASSSTGQFTETQY
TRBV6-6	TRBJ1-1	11	ASRRQMNTEAF
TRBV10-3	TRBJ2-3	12	AIGRASDTDTQY
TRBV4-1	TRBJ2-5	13	ASSQPSGIGETQY